A single T cell receptor (beta chain) is shown here with its context. Libraries were prepared by immunoSEQ multiplex PCR; TCRdb keeps only in-frame clonotypes and omits some of them. This sample carries 300,000 or so clones, more than 70% of them seen once, and the ten largest clones take roughly 6.7%. The sample originates from a study of blood T cell repertoires in COVID-19. The overall study: Specimens from acute and convalescent COVID-19 originated in the United States, Italy and Spain. Nucleic acid was either cDNA or gDNA, and it came from T cells, B-cell-depleted T cells, or PBMCs.

Trimming took off 3 bases at V and 5 bases at J, with 12 bases between the two ends. Looked up from germline, CDR1 is PRHDT and CDR2 is FYEKMQ (reference sequence). This CDR3 comprises 14 residues. This sequence joins TRBV13 and TRBJ2-3, with D maybe TRBD2 (5 bases). This TCR was recovered from a man younger than 30 who had recovered from COVID-19. Sequenced input: peripheral blood. This chain's CDR3 is CASSLDPRGDTQYF. The CDR3 region has the DNA TGTGCCAGCAGCTTGGACCCCCGGGGAGATACGCAGTATTTT.